One and the same sample provided the 19 T cell receptor beta chains below, sequenced in a study of blood T cell repertoires in COVID-19. Using immunoSEQ multiplex PCR, the repertoire was profiled, and TCRdb retains in-frame clones only, with some absent. Found here are under 25,000 clones, approximately 91% of them singletons; the top ten hold around 30%. The sample was peripheral blood. The receptors were gathered from a woman between 65 and 79 years old with active COVID-19.

This rearrangement joins TRBV19 to TRBJ1-2; D gene uncertain. CDR3 length: 12 residues. The V end lost 7 bases, the J end lost 0 bases, and 6 bases lay between the germline ends. Germline loops: CDR1 LNHDA, CDR2 SQIVND (reference sequence). The CDR3 region is CASNAANYGYTF. In nucleotides, the CDR3 is TGTGCCAGTAATGCGGCTAACTATGGCTACACCTTC.

The genes are TRBV4-3 and TRBJ2-3; the match to TRBD2 covers 9 bases. CDR1 is LGHNA, CDR2 YSLEER, per germline. With 3 bases clipped from V and 1 base from J, the junction kept 5 bases outside the gene matches. The CDR3 is 16 amino acids. The CDR3 protein is CASSHLRTSGTDTQYF. In DNA form, the CDR3 reads TGCGCCAGCAGCCATCTCCGGACTAGCGGCACAGATACGCAGTATTTT.

This clone was seen only once. J is TRBJ1-2 and V is TRBV11-2; D might be TRBD1 (5 bases). Deletions cut 5 bases from V and 1 base from J, with 8 bases between. This CDR3 comprises 13 residues. Germline V CDR1 and CDR2: SGHAT, FQNNGV. CDR3 in DNA: TGTGCCAGCAGCGAGACAGTTAACTATGGCTACACCTTC. Residues: CASSETVNYGYTF.

V gene TRBV5-1 combines with J gene TRBJ2-7; TRBD2 agrees at 14 bases. This CDR3 has 14 residues. The V segment lost 3 bases and the J segment 5 bases; nucleotides outside the gene matches: 1. The germline V gene has CDR1 SGHRS and CDR2 YFSETQ. The CDR3, as DNA: TGCGCCAGCAGCTGGGGACTAGCGGGGGACGAGCAGTACTTC. It translates to CASSWGLAGDEQYF.

The count of this clone is one. The chain links TRBV7-3 to TRBJ2-1, with 7 bases identical to TRBD2. V lost 1 base and J lost 3; bases outside the gene matches: 6. Germline-derived CDR1 and CDR2 are SGHTA and FQGTGA. CDR3 length equals 16 residues. The CDR3 here is CASSLRSPSGYNEQFF. The CDR3 nucleotides are TGTGCCAGCAGCTTAAGATCCCCTAGCGGCTACAATGAGCAGTTCTTC.

The chain recombines TRBV11-2 with TRBJ2-5; TRBD2 matches 9 bases. Losses at the gene ends were 5 bases for V and 2 bases for J; bases not matched to a gene: 9. The CDR3 is made up of 16 amino acids. The germline V gene encodes CDR1 SGHAT and CDR2 FQNNGV. CDR3 nucleotide sequence: TGTGCCAGCAGCCGGTGGACTAGCGAATATCAAGAGACCCAGTACTTC. Encoded protein: CASSRWTSEYQETQYF. Full variable domain (remainder filled in from reference TRBV11-2 and TRBJ2-5): EAGVAQSPRYKIIEKRQSVAFWCNPISGHATLYWYQQILGQGPKLLIQFQNNGVVDDSQLPKDRFSAERLKGVDSTLKIQPAKLEDSAVYLCASSRWTSEYQETQYFGPGTRLLVL.

The rearrangement uses TRBV7-2 and TRBJ2-2; 7 bases are a match to TRBD1. The trim removed 4 bases at V and 1 base at J, leaving 6 bases unmatched. The CDR3 length is 16 residues. Germline loops: CDR1 SGHTA, CDR2 FQGNSA. CDR3 in amino acids: CASSSPRQGNTGELFF. CDR3 nucleotides: TGTGCCAGCAGCTCCCCACGACAGGGGAACACCGGGGAGCTGTTTTTT.

This clone is a singleton in its sample. This chain links TRBV14 with TRBJ2-7; 15 positions match TRBD2. Germline V gene lookup returns CDR1 SGHDN and CDR2 FVKESK. V lost 5 bases to trimming and J lost 7 bases; unmatched junction nucleotides: 9. The length of the CDR3 is 16 residues. The CDR3 DNA is TGTGCCAGCAGCGGACTAGCGGGGGGGCCTGGGGGTGAGCAGTACTTC. As protein: CASSGLAGGPGGEQYF. The full variable domain, completed using reference TRBV14 and TRBJ2-7, is EAGVTQFPSHSVIEKGQTVTLRCDPISGHDNLYWYRRVMGKEIKFLLHFVKESKQDESGMPNNRFLAERTGGTYSTLKVQPAELEDSGVYFCASSGLAGGPGGEQYFGPGTRLTVT.

The gene calls are TRBV5-1 and TRBJ2-7; TRBD2 aligns across 8 bases. The CDR3 is made up of 16 amino acids. In germline, CDR1 is SGHRS, CDR2 YFSETQ. Unmatched junction bases numbered 8, after V lost 0 bases and J lost 3 bases. CDR3 in DNA: TGCGCCAGCAGCTTGGAGGCCAGCGGGGGCTTCTACGAGCAGTACTTC. It translates to CASSLEASGGFYEQYF.

This sequence joins TRBV5-1 and TRBJ2-7; D gene ambiguous. CDR3 length: 12 amino acids. Trimming shortened V by 3 bases and J by 2 bases, and 6 bases separated the two germline ends. Germline lookup yields CDR1 SGHRS and CDR2 YFSETQ. CDR3 residues: CASSSRTYEQYF. The DNA for the CDR3 is TGCGCCAGCAGCTCCAGAACCTACGAGCAGTACTTC.

This chain links TRBV7-3 with TRBJ2-3, with 14 bases matching TRBD2. The V gene end was trimmed by 4 bases and the J gene end by 3 bases; junction bases not matched to a gene: 3. This CDR3 has 16 amino acids. Germline-derived CDR1 and CDR2 are SGHTA and FQGTGA. The CDR3 loop reads CASSSRLAGGTDTQYF. The CDR3 DNA sequence: TGTGCCAGCAGCTCAAGACTAGCGGGGGGGACAGATACGCAGTATTTT.

Note on this clone: The sample contains more than one DNA sequence encoding this CDR3. The chain employs TRBV6-5 and TRBJ1-2; 9 positions match TRBD1. CDR3 length: 14 residues. The germline V gene has CDR1 MNHEY and CDR2 SVGAGI. V shed 2 bases, J shed 8 bases, and the junction held 6 bases outside the gene matches. The CDR3 sequence: CASSYTGQGSGYTF. CDR3 bases: TGTGCCAGCAGTTACACAGGACAGGGGAGCGGCTACACCTTC.

The chain employs TRBV5-1 and TRBJ2-5; TRBD2 matches at 9 bases. This CDR3 is built from 16 residues. The germline V gene encodes CDR1 SGHRS and CDR2 YFSETQ. V was pared by 0 bases and J by 5 bases, with 8 bases of the junction left unmatched. The CDR3 nucleotides are TGCGCCAGCAGCTTGGTGGCGGGGGGGCGTTCGGAGACCCAGTACTTC. Translating gives CASSLVAGGRSETQYF.

This clone was observed a single time. The chain joins TRBV11-1 to TRBJ1-2, with D unresolved. This CDR3 has 12 residues. V lost 5 bases, J lost 6 bases, and 10 bases lay in between. Germline V lookup: CDR1 SGHAT, CDR2 FQDESV (reference sequence). The CDR3 region has the DNA TGTGCCAGCAGCCCACGTCAGGATGGCTACACCTTC. This translates into CASSPRQDGYTF.

The chain combines TRBV5-1 with TRBJ1-6; no reliable D call. V was pared by 1 base and J by 5 bases, with 7 bases between. CDR1 and CDR2 (germline): SGHRS, YFSETQ. The CDR3 loop spans 14 amino acids. The CDR3 spells CASSLRRDNSPLHF. For the CDR3, the DNA is TGCGCCAGCAGCTTGAGACGGGATAATTCACCCCTCCACTTT.

The rearrangement uses TRBV4-3 and TRBJ2-7; 10 bases match TRBD1. Trimming cost V 2 bases and J 4 bases; bases outside gene matches: 2. Germline values: CDR1 LGHNA, CDR2 YSLEER. CDR3 size: 14 residues. CDR3 DNA: TGCGCCAGCAGCCAAAGGGACAGGGGATACGAGCAGTACTTC. Translation gives CASSQRDRGYEQYF.

This chain joins TRBV2 and TRBJ2-1; D not resolved. This CDR3 has 10 amino acids. Germline V gives CDR1 SNHLY, CDR2 FYNNEI. V lost 8 bases and J lost 5, with 4 bases in between. The CDR3 loop is CASGDNEQFF. Here the CDR3 DNA reads TGTGCCAGCGGAGACAATGAGCAGTTCTTC.

The DNA of the CDR3 is TGTGCCAGCAGCTATCCGAGACTAGCGGGGGGAGAGGGGGAGACCCAGTACTTC. Translation gives CASSYPRLAGGEGETQYF. The chain carries TRBV7-2 and TRBJ2-5; 13 bases fit TRBD2. The CDR3 length is 18 residues. V was pared by 4 bases and J by 5 bases, with 13 bases of the junction left unmatched. CDR1 is SGHTA, CDR2 FQGNSA, per germline.

V and J are TRBV4-2 and TRBJ2-1, with TRBD2 identical over 15 bases. V was pared by 2 bases and J by 9 bases, with 11 bases of the junction left unmatched. Germline-derived CDR1 and CDR2 are LGHNA and YNFKEQ. The CDR3 contains 18 residues. The CDR3 region is CASSQLGLAGGSVGEQFF. CDR3 DNA: TGTGCCAGCAGCCAACTGGGACTAGCGGGGGGATCGGTCGGTGAGCAGTTCTTC.